A single sample is the source of the 9 T cell receptor beta chains below, sequenced in a study of OX40 agonist ivuxolimab in advanced cancers. Profiled with immunoSEQ multiplex PCR; TCRdb holds only in-frame clones, not every one. In the table there are around 24,000 clones, roughly 83% of which are singletons. The material was CD4+ or CD8+ T cells sorted from blood, obtained in a trial of the OX40 agonist ivuxolimab. The receptors stem from an adult with an advanced solid tumor such as melanoma, head and neck, liver or kidney cancer.

The chain has TRBV6-5 and TRBJ1-2; D is unresolved. The CDR3 runs 14 residues. The germline V gene encodes CDR1 MNHEY and CDR2 SVGAGI. V dropped 0 bases and J dropped 2 bases, with 7 bases sitting between them. CDR3 loop: CASSYSAENYGYTF. The CDR3 nucleotides read TGTGCCAGCAGTTACTCGGCAGAAAACTATGGCTACACCTTC.

The chain has TRBV30 and TRBJ1-2, with D possibly TRBD1 on 6 matching bases. V was trimmed by 8 bases and J by 1 base, leaving 14 bases between them. From germline, CDR1 is GTSNPN and CDR2 SVGIG (reference sequence). The CDR3 runs 13 residues. CDR3 protein: CALLGGINYGYTF. CDR3 nucleotide sequence: TGTGCCCTTTTAGGGGGGATTAACTATGGCTACACCTTC. Variable domain in full (rest from reference TRBV30 and TRBJ1-2): SQTIHQWPATLVQPVGSPLSLECTVEGTSNPNLYWYRQAAGRGLQLLFYSVGIGQISSEVPQNLSASRPQDRQFILSSKKLLLSDSGFYLCALLGGINYGYTFGSGTRLTVV.

V gene TRBV13 combines with J gene TRBJ2-3, with a weak D call TRBD2 (6 bases). V gave up 5 bases and J gave up 2 bases, with 11 bases separating them. The CDR3 extends over 14 amino acids. Germline V lookup: CDR1 PRHDT, CDR2 FYEKMQ (reference sequence). Written as DNA, the CDR3 is TGTGCCAGCAGCCCCGGGGGTTACACAGATACGCAGTATTTT. Translating gives CASSPGGYTDTQYF.

The chain carries TRBV28 and TRBJ2-7, with a possible D match to TRBD2 (6 bases). The CDR3 is 13 residues long. V lost 10 bases, J lost 4 bases, and 17 bases lay in between. From germline, CDR1 is MDHEN and CDR2 SYDVKM. The CDR3 protein is CATRRREAYEQYF. Written as DNA, the CDR3 is TGTGCCACCCGGAGGCGGGAAGCTTACGAGCAGTACTTC.

The chain joins TRBV7-9 to TRBJ2-7, with 9 bases matching TRBD1. Germline CDR1 is SEHNR and CDR2 is FQNEAQ (reference sequence). V was pared by 4 bases and J by 3 bases, with 1 base of the junction left unmatched. CDR3 length: 13 amino acids. The CDR3 nucleotides are TGTGCCAGCAGCTGGGGACAGGGCTACGAGCAGTACTTC. It yields the protein CASSWGQGYEQYF.

This clone has only one observation. J is TRBJ2-1 and V is TRBV7-3; 10 bases match TRBD2. The CDR3 spans 16 residues. CDR1 SGHTA and CDR2 FQGTGA come from the germline V gene. The J segment lost 8 bases and the V segment lost 0 bases, leaving 7 bases of the junction unmatched. DNA of the CDR3: TGTGCCAGCAGCTTAACTGAGCGGGGGGGCCGCGATGAGCAGTTCTTC. Translation gives CASSLTERGGRDEQFF.

This chain uses TRBV29-1 with TRBJ2-5; weak D call: TRBD1 (5 bases). The V end lost 7 bases, the J end lost 4 bases, and 10 bases lay between the germline ends. CDR3 size: 11 residues. The germline V gene encodes CDR1 SQVTM and CDR2 ANQGSEA. CDR3: CSAQGRETQYF. The CDR3 bases are TGCAGCGCGCAGGGTCGAGAGACCCAGTACTTC.

The chain combines TRBV29-1 with TRBJ2-3; TRBD2 agrees at 13 bases. Germline CDR1 is SQVTM and CDR2 is ANQGSEA. CDR3 length: 16 amino acids. With V trimmed by 3 bases and J by 4 bases, 7 bases remained unmatched. The CDR3 region has the DNA TGCAGCGTTGATGGACTAGCGGGAGCGGTAGCAGATACGCAGTATTTT. Protein: CSVDGLAGAVADTQYF.

This sequence joins TRBV2 and TRBJ2-2; tentatively, D is TRBD1 (5 bases). The CDR3 spans 15 residues. Germline V gene sequence: CDR1 SNHLY, CDR2 FYNNEI. V dropped 7 bases and J dropped 3 bases, with 15 bases sitting between them. The CDR3 nucleotides are TGTGCCAGCATCTTAGGCAGGGTAGACACCGGGGAGCTGTTTTTT. Translated: CASILGRVDTGELFF.